This TCR beta chain came from a study of T cell repertoires in cytomegalovirus infection. Study-level information: In public TCR beta signatures, there were indications of both CMV infection and matching HLA type. Study-wide results and limits: HLA-C-restricted CMV clonotypes gave the most frequent clonotype in two of eight donors. Accumulated public TCR beta family frequency recognized individuals carrying CMV together with the relevant HLA.

TCRdb called the reads again in MiXCR, with one record for every CDR3 protein. The sample contains under 800,000 distinct CDR3 sequences, about 24% of which appear only once. This clonotype was seen repeatedly, ten times or more. As yet, its antigen is unknown. CDR1 is MDHEN and CDR2 is SYDVKM in the germline V gene. The CDR3 contains 15 residues. V was clipped by 4 bases and J by 4 bases; unmatched bases: 5. This sequence joins TRBV28 and TRBJ2-3; 10 bases line up with TRBD2. The sequenced material came from CD8+ T cells from PBMCs. The source is a human donor in good health (CMV status not recorded). Some clones in this sample may be carry-over from other donors' samples. The CDR3: CASSSPGLASDTQYF. DNA for the CDR3: TGTGCCAGCAGTTCTCCGGGACTAGCGTCAGATACGCAGTATTTT.